This T cell receptor beta chain appears in the sequencing data of a study of cytomegalovirus exposure and HLA in healthy donors. Broader study findings: Cytomegalovirus status was reportedly diagnosed by the classifier with high sensitivity and specificity. TCR beta chains numbering 164 were designated cytomegalovirus-associated.

Germline CDR1 is SSHAT and CDR2 is FNYEAQ (reference sequence). The CDR3 is 15 residues long. Note on this clone: Its target is not known. Germline and junction disagree at one end, which may indicate a read error.

The PCR employed 60 Vbeta primers together with 13 Jbeta primers. Assay used: immunoSEQ multiplex PCR; TCRdb lists only in-frame clones, some missing. The data show 42,000 or so clones, roughly half seen once. The sequencing input was PBMCs. The V call is TRBV7-7, the J call TRBJ2-6, with D perhaps matching TRBD1 (5 bases). The TCR originated in a human donor in good health. CDR3 sequence (DNA): TGTGCTAGCAGCCGACAGAGCTCTGGGGCCAACGTCCTGACTTTC. It encodes CASSRQSSGANVLTF.